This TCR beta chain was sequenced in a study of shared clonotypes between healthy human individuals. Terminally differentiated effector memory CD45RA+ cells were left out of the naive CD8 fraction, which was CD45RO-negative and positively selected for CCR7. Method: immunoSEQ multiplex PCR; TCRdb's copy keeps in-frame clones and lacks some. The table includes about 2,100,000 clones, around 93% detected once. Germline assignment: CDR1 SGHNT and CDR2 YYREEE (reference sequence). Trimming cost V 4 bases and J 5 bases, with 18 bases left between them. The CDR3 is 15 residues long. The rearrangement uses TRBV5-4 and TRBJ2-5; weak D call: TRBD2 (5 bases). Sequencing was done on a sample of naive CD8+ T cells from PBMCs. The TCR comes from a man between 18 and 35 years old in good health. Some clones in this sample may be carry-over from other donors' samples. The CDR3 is CASSARGRSSETQYF. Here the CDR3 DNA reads TGTGCCAGCAGCGCCCGCGGGCGGTCCTCCGAGACCCAGTACTTC.